This T cell receptor beta chain was found in a study of cytomegalovirus exposure and HLA in healthy donors. Overall study results and limits: A later analysis by the authors found several of the most significant clusters apparently linked to common viral pathogens.

Worth noting for this clone: Its matching antigen is unknown.

The PCR used 60 Vbeta and 13 Jbeta primers. Some clones are missing from TCRdb's copy, which holds only in-frame ones; the method was immunoSEQ multiplex PCR. This specimen shows roughly 77,000 clones; the ten leading clones hold 3.8%. Sequencing was performed on PBMCs. This TCR derives from a female donor in good health and CMV-seropositive.

The CDR3 DNA reads TGTGCCAGCAGTTACGGGGACTTTGAAAAACTGTTTTTT. Amino acids: CASSYGDFEKLFF. The chain recombines TRBV6-5 with TRBJ1-4; possible D gene TRBD1, 5 bases. Trimming shortened V by 2 bases and J by 7 bases, and 8 bases separated the two germline ends. The CDR3 consists of 13 residues. Germline V lookup: CDR1 MNHEY, CDR2 SVGAGI.